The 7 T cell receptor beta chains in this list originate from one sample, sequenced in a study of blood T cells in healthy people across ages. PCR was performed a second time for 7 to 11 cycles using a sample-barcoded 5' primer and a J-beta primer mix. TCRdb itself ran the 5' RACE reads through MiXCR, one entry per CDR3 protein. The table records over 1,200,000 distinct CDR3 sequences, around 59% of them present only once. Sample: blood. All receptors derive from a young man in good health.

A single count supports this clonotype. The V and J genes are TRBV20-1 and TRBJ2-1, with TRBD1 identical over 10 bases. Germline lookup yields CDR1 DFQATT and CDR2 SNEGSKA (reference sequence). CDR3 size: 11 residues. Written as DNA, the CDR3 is TGCAGCCCAGGACAGGGGGGGTACCAGTTCTTC. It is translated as CSPGQGGYQFF.

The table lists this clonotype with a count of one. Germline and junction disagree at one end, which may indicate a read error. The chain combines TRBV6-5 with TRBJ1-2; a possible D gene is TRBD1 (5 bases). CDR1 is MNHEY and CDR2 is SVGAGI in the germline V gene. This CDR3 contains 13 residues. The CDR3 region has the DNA TGTACCAGCAGAACCGGGACCTCCTATGGCTACACCTTC. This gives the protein CTSRTGTSYGYTF.

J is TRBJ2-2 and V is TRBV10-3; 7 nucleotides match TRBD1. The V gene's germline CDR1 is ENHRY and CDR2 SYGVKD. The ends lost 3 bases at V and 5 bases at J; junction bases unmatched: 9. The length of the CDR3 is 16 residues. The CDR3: CAISEPTGIKTGELFF. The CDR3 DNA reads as TGTGCCATCAGTGAACCGACAGGGATCAAGACCGGGGAGCTGTTTTTT.

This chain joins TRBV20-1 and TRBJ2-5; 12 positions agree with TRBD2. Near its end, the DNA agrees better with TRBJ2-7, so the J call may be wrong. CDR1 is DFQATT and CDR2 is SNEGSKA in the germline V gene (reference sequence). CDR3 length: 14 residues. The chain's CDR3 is CSASLLAGGGEQYF. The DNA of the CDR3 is TGCAGTGCTAGCCTACTAGCGGGAGGTGGCGAGCAGTACTTC.

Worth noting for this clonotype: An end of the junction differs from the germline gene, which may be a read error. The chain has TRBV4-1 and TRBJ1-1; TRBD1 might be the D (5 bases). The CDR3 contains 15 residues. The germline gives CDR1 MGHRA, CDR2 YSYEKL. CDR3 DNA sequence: TGCGCCAACAGCCAGTGGGGGGTTGTTATGACTGAAGCTTTCTTT. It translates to CANSQWGVVMTEAFF.

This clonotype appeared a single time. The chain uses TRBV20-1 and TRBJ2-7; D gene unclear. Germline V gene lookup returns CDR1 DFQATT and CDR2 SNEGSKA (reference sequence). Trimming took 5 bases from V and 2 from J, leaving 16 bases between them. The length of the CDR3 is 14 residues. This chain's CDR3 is CSAADPRGPYEQYF. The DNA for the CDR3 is TGCAGTGCTGCCGACCCTAGAGGACCCTACGAGCAGTACTTC.

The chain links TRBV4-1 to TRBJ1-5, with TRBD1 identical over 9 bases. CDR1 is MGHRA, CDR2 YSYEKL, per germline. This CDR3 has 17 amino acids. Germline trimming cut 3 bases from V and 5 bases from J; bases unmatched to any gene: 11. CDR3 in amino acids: CASSHEPGQGGYQPQHF. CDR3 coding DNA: TGCGCCAGCAGCCACGAACCGGGACAGGGAGGCTATCAGCCCCAGCATTTT.